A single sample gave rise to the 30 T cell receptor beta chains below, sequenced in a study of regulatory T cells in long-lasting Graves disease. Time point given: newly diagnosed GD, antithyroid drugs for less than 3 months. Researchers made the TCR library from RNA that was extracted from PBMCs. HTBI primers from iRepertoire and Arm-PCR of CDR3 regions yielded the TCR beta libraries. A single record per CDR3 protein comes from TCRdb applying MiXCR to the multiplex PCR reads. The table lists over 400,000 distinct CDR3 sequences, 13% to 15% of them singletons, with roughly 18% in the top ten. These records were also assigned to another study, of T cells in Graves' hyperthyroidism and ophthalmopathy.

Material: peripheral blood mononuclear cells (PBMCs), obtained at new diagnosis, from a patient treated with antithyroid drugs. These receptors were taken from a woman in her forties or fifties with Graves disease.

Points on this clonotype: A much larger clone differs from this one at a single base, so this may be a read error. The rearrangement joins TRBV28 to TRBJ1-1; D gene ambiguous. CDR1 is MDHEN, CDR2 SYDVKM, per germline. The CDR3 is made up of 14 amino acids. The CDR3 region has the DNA TGTACCAGCAGACTTTATGACCGGGGCACTGAAGCTTTCTTT. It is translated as CTSRLYDRGTEAFF.

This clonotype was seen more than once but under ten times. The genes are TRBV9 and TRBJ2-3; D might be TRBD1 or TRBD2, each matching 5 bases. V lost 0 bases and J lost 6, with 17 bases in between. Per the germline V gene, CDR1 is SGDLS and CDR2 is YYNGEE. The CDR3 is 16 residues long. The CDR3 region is CASSVGGPTWGDTQYF. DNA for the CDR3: TGTGCCAGCAGCGTAGGAGGGCCGACCTGGGGGGATACGCAGTATTTT.

In DNA, the CDR3 is TGTGCCAGCAGTTACTCACAAACCCCTGGGGCCAACGTCCTGACTTTC. The encoded protein is CASSYSQTPGANVLTF. The chain recombines TRBV6-5 with TRBJ2-6; D is unresolved. Germline assignment: CDR1 MNHEY and CDR2 SVGAGI. This CDR3 region has 16 residues. V was clipped by 0 bases and J by 2 bases, with 8 bases between them.

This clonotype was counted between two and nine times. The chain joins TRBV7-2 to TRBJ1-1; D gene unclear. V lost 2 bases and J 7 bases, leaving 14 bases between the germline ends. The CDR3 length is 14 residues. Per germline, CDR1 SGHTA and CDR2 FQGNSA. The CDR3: CASSLLSSYIEAFF. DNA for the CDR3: TGTGCCAGCAGCTTATTAAGTTCGTACATTGAAGCTTTCTTT.

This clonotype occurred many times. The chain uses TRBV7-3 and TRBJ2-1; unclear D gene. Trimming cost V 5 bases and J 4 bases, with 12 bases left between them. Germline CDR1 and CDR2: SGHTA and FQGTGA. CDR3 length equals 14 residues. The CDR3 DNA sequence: TGTGCCAGCAGCCCCGACGTAGAATACAATGAGCAGTTCTTC. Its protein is CASSPDVEYNEQFF.

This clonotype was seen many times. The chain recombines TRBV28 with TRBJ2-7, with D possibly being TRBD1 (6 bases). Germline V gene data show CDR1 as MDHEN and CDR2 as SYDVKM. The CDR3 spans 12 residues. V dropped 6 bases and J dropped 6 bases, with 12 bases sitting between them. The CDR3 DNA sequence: TGTGCCAGCAGCTTGACAGGTGCCGAGCAGTACTTC. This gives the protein CASSLTGAEQYF.

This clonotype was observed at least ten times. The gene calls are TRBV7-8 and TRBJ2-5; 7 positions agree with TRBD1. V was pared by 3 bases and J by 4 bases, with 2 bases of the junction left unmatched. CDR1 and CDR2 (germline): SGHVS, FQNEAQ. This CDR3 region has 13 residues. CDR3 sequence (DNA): TGTGCCAGCAGCTTGGGACAGTTAGAGACCCAGTACTTC. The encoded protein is CASSLGQLETQYF.

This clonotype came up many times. The CDR3, as DNA: TGTGCCAGCAGCTTAACATCGTCGGGGCTACCCTACGAGCAGTACTTC. This sequence encodes CASSLTSSGLPYEQYF. The chain has TRBV11-2 and TRBJ2-7; D might be TRBD1 or TRBD2, each matching 5 bases. Germline CDR1 and CDR2: SGHAT and FQNNGV. Trimming took 2 bases from V and 2 from J, leaving 16 bases between them. The length of the CDR3 is 16 residues.

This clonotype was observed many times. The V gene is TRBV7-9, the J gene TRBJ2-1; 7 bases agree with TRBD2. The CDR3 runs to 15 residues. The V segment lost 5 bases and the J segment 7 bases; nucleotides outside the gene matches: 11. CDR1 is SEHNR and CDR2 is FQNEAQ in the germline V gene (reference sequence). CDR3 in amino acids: CASSARLARMNEQFF. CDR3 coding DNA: TGTGCCAGCAGCGCCCGACTAGCCAGGATGAATGAGCAGTTCTTC.

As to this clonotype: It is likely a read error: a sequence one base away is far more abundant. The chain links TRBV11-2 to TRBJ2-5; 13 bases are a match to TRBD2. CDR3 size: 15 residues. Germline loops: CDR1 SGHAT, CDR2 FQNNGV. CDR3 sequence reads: CASSPRTSGRETRYF. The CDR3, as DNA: TGTGCCAGCAGTCCTCGGACTAGCGGGAGAGAGACCCGGTACTTC.

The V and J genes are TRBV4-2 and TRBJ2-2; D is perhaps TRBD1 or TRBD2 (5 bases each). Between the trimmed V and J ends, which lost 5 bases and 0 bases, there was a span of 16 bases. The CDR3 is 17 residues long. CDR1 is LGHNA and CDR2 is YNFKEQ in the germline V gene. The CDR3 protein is CASSVSGTAANTGELFF. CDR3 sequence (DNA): TGTGCCAGCAGCGTCTCCGGGACGGCTGCGAACACCGGGGAGCTGTTTTTT.

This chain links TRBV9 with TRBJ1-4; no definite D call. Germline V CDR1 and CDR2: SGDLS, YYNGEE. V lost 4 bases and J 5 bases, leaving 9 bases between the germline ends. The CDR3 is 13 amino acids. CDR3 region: CASSPTLNEKLFF. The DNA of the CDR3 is TGTGCCAGCAGCCCGACCTTAAATGAAAAACTGTTTTTT.

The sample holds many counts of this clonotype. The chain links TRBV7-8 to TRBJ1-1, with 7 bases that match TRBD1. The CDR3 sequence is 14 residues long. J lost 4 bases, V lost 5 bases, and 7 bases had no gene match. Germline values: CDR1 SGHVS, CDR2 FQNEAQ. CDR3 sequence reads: CASSIDRVGTEAFF. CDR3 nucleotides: TGTGCCAGCAGCATAGACAGGGTTGGCACTGAAGCTTTCTTT.

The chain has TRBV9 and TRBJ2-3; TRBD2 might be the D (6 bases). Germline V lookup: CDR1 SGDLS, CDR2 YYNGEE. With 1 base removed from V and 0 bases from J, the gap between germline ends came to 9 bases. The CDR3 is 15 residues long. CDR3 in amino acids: CASSVTGLSTDTQYF. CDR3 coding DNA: TGTGCCAGCAGCGTAACGGGACTGAGCACAGATACGCAGTATTTT.

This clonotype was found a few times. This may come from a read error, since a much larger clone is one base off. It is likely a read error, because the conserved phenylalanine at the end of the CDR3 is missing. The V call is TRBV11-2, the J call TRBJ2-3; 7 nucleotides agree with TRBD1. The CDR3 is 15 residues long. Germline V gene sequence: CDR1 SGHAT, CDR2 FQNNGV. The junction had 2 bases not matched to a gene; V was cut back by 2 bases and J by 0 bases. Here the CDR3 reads CASSLRDSSTDTQYV. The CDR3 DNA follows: TGTGCCAGCAGCTTACGGGACAGCAGCACAGATACGCAGTATGTT.

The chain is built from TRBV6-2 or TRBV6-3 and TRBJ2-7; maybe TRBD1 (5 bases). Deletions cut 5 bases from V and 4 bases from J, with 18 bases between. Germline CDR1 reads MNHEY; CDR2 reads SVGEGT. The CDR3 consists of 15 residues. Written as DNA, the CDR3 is TGTGCCAGCAGTGAAGATGGTTGGCAGGGATACGAGCAGTACTTC. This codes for CASSEDGWQGYEQYF.

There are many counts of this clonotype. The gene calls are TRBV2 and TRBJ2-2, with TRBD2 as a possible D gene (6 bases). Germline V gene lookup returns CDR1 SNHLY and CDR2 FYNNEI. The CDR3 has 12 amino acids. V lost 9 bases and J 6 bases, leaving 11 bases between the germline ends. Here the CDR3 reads CARRLVSGELFF. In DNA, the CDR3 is TGTGCCAGGAGACTAGTTTCCGGGGAGCTGTTTTTT. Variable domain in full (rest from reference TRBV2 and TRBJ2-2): EPEVTQTPSHQVTQMGQEVILRCVPISNHLYFYWYRQILGQKVEFLVSFYNNEISEKSEIFDDQFSVERPDGSNFTLKIRSTKLEDSAMYFCARRLVSGELFFGEGSRLTVL.

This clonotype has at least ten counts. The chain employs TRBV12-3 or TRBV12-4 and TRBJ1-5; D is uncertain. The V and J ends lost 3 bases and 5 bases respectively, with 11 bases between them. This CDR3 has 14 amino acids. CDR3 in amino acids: CASSFGNRDQPQHF. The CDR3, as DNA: TGTGCCAGCAGTTTTGGAAATCGAGATCAGCCCCAGCATTTT.

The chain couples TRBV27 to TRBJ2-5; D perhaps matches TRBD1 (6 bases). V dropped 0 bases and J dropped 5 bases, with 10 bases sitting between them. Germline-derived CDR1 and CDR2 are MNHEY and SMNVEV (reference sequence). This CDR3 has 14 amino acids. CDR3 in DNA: TGTGCCAGCAGTTTATCGATCAGGGGTGAGACCCAGTACTTC. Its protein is CASSLSIRGETQYF.

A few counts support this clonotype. The CDR3 region has the DNA TGTGCCAGCAGCCAAGATAAGGGGGAGCCGGGGGAGCTGTTTTTT. Translating it yields CASSQDKGEPGELFF. The V call is TRBV4-2, the J call TRBJ2-2; possibly TRBD1 for D (6 bases). Trimming took 0 bases from V and 8 from J, leaving 13 bases between them. CDR3 length: 15 residues. In germline, CDR1 is LGHNA, CDR2 YNFKEQ.

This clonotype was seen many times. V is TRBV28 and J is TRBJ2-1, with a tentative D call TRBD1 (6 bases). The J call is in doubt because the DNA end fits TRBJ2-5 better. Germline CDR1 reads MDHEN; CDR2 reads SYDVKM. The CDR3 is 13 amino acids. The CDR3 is CASRTGPAETQYF. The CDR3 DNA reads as TGTGCCAGCAGGACAGGTCCGGCGGAGACCCAGTACTTC.

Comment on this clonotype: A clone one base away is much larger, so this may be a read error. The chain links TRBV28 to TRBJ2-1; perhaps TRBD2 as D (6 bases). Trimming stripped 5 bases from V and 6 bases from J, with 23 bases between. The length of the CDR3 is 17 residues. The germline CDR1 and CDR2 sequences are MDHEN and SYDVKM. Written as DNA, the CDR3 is TGTGCCAGCAGTGTCCCCGGGTTAGCGGACAAAAGCAATGAGCAGTTCTTC. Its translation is CASSVPGLADKSNEQFF.

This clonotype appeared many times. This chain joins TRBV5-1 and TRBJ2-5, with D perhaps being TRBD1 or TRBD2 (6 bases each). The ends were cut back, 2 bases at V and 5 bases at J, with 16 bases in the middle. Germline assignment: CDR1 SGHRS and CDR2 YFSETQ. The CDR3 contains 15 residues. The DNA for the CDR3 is TGCGCCAGCAGCTTACCCTCGGACAGCGGGGAGACCCAGTACTTC. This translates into CASSLPSDSGETQYF. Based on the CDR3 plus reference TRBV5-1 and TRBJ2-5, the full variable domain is KAGVTQTPRYLIKTRGQQVTLSCSPISGHRSVSWYQQTPGQGLQFLFEYFSETQRNKGNFPGRFSGRQFSNSRSEMNVSTLELGDSALYLCASSLPSDSGETQYFGPGTRLLVL.

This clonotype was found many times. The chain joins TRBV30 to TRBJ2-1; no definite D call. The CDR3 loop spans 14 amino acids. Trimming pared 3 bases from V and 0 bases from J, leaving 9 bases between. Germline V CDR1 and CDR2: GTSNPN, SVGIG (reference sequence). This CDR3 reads CAWRSSSSYNEQFF. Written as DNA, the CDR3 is TGTGCCTGGAGGTCTAGTAGCTCCTACAATGAGCAGTTCTTC.

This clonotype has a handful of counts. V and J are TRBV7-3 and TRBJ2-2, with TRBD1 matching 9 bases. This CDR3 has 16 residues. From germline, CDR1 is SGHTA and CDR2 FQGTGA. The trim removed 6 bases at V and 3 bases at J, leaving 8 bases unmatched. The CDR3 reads CASRQSGDRDTGELFF. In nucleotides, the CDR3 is TGTGCCAGCAGACAATCGGGGGACAGGGACACCGGGGAGCTGTTTTTT.

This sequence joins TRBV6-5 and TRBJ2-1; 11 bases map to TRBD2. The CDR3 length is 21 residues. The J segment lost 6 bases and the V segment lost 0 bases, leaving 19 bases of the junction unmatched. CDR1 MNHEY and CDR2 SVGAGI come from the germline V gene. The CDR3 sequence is CASSYSPGLAAGPSTTNEQFF. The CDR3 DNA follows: TGTGCCAGCAGTTACTCACCGGGACTAGCGGCCGGACCCTCGACGACCAATGAGCAGTTCTTC.

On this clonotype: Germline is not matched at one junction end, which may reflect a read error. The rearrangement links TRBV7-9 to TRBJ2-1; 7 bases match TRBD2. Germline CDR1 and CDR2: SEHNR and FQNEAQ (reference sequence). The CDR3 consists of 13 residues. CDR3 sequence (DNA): TGTGCCAGCAGCTTAGGACTAGCCACTGAGCAGTCCTTC. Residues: CASSLGLATEQSF.

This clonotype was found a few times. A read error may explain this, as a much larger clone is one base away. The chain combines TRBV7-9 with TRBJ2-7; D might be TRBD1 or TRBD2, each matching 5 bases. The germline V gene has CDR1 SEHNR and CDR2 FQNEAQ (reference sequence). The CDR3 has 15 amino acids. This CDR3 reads CASSLVRGASYERYF. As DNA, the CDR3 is TGTGCCAGCAGCTTAGTTAGAGGGGCCTCCTACGAGCGGTACTTC.

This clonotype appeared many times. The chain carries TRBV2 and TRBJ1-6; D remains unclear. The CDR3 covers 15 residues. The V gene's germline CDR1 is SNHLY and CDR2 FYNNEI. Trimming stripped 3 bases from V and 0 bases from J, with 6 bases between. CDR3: CASSEWSSYNSPLHF. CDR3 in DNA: TGTGCCAGCAGTGAGTGGAGCTCCTATAATTCACCCCTCCACTTT.

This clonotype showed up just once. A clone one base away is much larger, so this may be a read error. CDR3 coding DNA: TGTGCCAGCAGCGACATAGGGGAGACCCAGCACTTC. This gives the protein CASSDIGETQHF. The V and J genes are TRBV7-9 and TRBJ2-5; TRBD1 or TRBD2 may be the D gene (5 bases each). The CDR3 totals 12 residues. Germline V lookup: CDR1 SEHNR, CDR2 FQNEAQ (reference sequence).